The T cell receptor (beta chain) under discussion was sequenced for a study of tumor-infiltrating lymphocytes in primary liver carcinoma. Turning to the study itself: Sample yields of productive TCRbeta reads, ranging from roughly 3.65 to 7.13 million, were similar across tissue types.

This clonotype was found many times. Its matching antigen is unknown. Making TCR beta cDNA involved around 520 ng total RNA and a constant-region primer. Three-round nested multiplex PCR performed with slightly modified ARM-PCR produced the TCR beta libraries. In the first two PCR rounds, TRBV1-TRBV30 forward primers were paired with a C-beta reverse primer, and each round lasted about 9 cycles. TCRdb passed the multiplex PCR reads through MiXCR, listing each CDR3 protein once. Of under 110,000 distinct CDR3 sequences listed, approximately 70% are singletons. This CDR3 contains 16 residues. Trimming pared 2 bases from V and 8 bases from J, leaving 16 bases between. The study co-extracted DNA and RNA from 20-30 mg of unsorted bulk tissue. Overall study findings and caveats: The top-250-clone fraction was significantly higher in tumors than in blood (p = 0.039).

This clonotype was obtained from a woman aged 55-70 years with primary liver carcinoma and hepatitis B virus infection. This chain joins TRBV12-3 or TRBV12-4 and TRBJ1-6, with D possibly matching TRBD1 (5 bases). The source material was liver tumor tissue from sampling region 2. This sample's subset: tumor region T2, inferior pole. CDR3 nucleotide sequence: TGTGCCAGCAGTTTAAGCGGCACCAGGGTTGATTCACCCCTCCACTTT. Its translation is CASSLSGTRVDSPLHF.